This is a list of T cell receptor beta chains from one sample in a study of OX40 agonist ivuxolimab in advanced cancers. Method: immunoSEQ multiplex PCR; TCRdb's copy keeps in-frame clones and lacks some. In the table there are 70,000 or so clones, 75% to 95% of which are singletons. Material: CD4+ or CD8+ T cells sorted from blood, obtained in a trial of the OX40 agonist ivuxolimab. The origin of the receptors is an adult with an advanced solid tumor such as melanoma, head and neck, liver or kidney cancer. The CDR3 runs from the conserved cysteine through the conserved F or W. Fields, in order: V gene, D gene, clone size, J gene, CDR3 DNA, CDR3 protein. D genes are given only for firm matches. Rows give clone size only sometimes, using once, few, many, or a class for an expanded clone.

TRBV2	TRBD1	-	TRBJ1-5	TGTGCCAGCAGTACCCGGGACAGAGTAAATCAGCCCCAGCATTTT	CASSTRDRVNQPQHF
TRBV6-1	-	-	TRBJ1-4	TGTGCCAGCAGTGTCCGGGAGCTACGGAATGAAAAACTGTTTTTT	CASSVRELRNEKLFF
TRBV28	-	-	TRBJ1-3	TGTGCCAGCCGAAAACCGACAGTCTTCTACTCTGGAAACACCATATATTTT	CASRKPTVFYSGNTIYF
TRBV21-1	-	once	TRBJ2-1	TGTGCCAGCAGCAATGGACTGTACAATGAGCAGTTCTTC	CASSNGLYNEQFF
TRBV6-6	-	-	TRBJ2-2	TGTGCCAGTTCCATCAACACCGGGGAGCTGTTTTTT	CASSINTGELFF
TRBV6-6	-	once	TRBJ2-7	TGTGCCAGCAGTTACTCGAGTGGCGGGTCCCACGAGCAGTACTTC	CASSYSSGGSHEQYF
TRBV10-3	-	-	TRBJ2-2	TGTGCCATCAGCTCCAACGGCGCGAACACCGGGGAGCTGTTTTTT	CAISSNGANTGELFF
TRBV5-8	-	-	TRBJ2-7	TGTGCCAGCAGCTTGGAAGGTGCCGGGACATCCTACGAGCAGTACTTC	CASSLEGAGTSYEQYF
TRBV5-1	TRBD1	-	TRBJ1-5	TGCGCCAGCAGCTTCGGGGACAGAAATCAGCCCCAGCATTTT	CASSFGDRNQPQHF
TRBV29-1	-	-	TRBJ1-1	TGCAGCGGCATGGGGGAGGGGTATCCTGAAGCTTTCTTT	CSGMGEGYPEAFF
TRBV19	TRBD1	-	TRBJ1-5	TGTGCCAGCCGGGACAGGGATCAGCCCCAGCATTTT	CASRDRDQPQHF
TRBV19	-	-	TRBJ1-1	TGTGCCAGTAGTATAGATTATCGAGGGAGAGGTGAAGCTTTCTTT	CASSIDYRGRGEAFF
TRBV11-1	TRBD2	-	TRBJ2-3	TGTGCCAGCAGCGAAGCGGGAGGGCCGCGGGATACGCAGTATTTT	CASSEAGGPRDTQYF
TRBV14	-	-	TRBJ2-1	TGTGCCAGCAGCCCCACTAGAAACCCTTCGTACAATGAGCAGTTCTTC	CASSPTRNPSYNEQFF
TRBV7-2	-	-	TRBJ2-3	TGTGCCAGCAGCTTATCCGCACATCTCACAGATACGCAGTATTTT	CASSLSAHLTDTQYF
TRBV29-1	-	-	TRBJ2-3	TGCAGCGTCCGGGGTGGGAGCACAGATACGCAGTATTTT	CSVRGGSTDTQYF
TRBV2	TRBD2	once	TRBJ2-3	TGTGCCAGCAGTGGGACTAGCGGGAGCCCAGATACGCAGTATTTT	CASSGTSGSPDTQYF
TRBV5-1	TRBD2	few	TRBJ2-7	TGCGCCAGCAGTTCCACCCTAGCGGGGGGGACCTACGAGCAGTACTTC	CASSSTLAGGTYEQYF
TRBV30	TRBD2	-	TRBJ2-7	TGTGCCTGGAGTCCTAGGCCCGGGGGGTACGAGCAGTACTTC	CAWSPRPGGYEQYF